These T cell receptor beta chains were read from a single sample in a study of technical replicates of blood from a few donors. TCRdb's table, derived via immunoSEQ multiplex PCR, lists solely in-frame clones and lacks some. The sample includes nearly 90,000 clones, roughly 94% of them seen just once. Sample: T cells isolated from PBMCs. The receptors here all came from a human donor in good health. CDR3s include the opening cysteine and the closing phenylalanine or tryptophan. A D gene is named only where the DNA matches it firmly. Expanded clones get a size class; other rows say once, few or many, or leave the size out.

cdr3_nt cdr3_aa clone_size d_call j_call v_call
TGTGCCAGCAGCTTGACGACAGGAGGACGGAGTGGCTACACCTTC CASSLTTGGRSGYTF . . TRBJ1-2 TRBV11-2
TGTGCCAGCAGCACACTAGCGGGGCGCCCGGGCGAAACGCAGTATTTT CASSTLAGRPGETQYF . TRBD2 TRBJ2-3 TRBV7-2
TGTGCCAGTAGTTTTCGACAAGGCGAAAACACCATATATTTT CASSFRQGENTIYF . . TRBJ1-3 TRBV19
TGTGCCAGCAGCTTAAGTCGCGGGGTGTGGACTGAAGCTTTCTTT CASSLSRGVWTEAFF . . TRBJ1-1 TRBV7-9
TGTGCCATCAGCCAGACTAGCCCGCCCTACGAGCAGTACTTC CAISQTSPPYEQYF . TRBD2 TRBJ2-7 TRBV10-3
TGCGCCAGCAGCTTACAGGGGACCTACGAGCAGTACTTC CASSLQGTYEQYF . TRBD1 TRBJ2-7 TRBV5-1
TGTGCCAGCTCATATGGGGGCGGGAGGGCCTACGAGCAGTACTTC CASSYGGGRAYEQYF . TRBD2 TRBJ2-7 TRBV13
TGTGCCAGAAGCCCGGGTGAGACAGGGGCTTCTTATAGCAATCAGCCCCAGCATTTT CARSPGETGASYSNQPQHF . TRBD1 TRBJ1-5 TRBV5-3
TGTGCCAGCTCACCACCGAACAGAGCTCTCACAGATACGCAGTATTTT CASSPPNRALTDTQYF once . TRBJ2-3 TRBV18
TGTGCCAGCAGTTCCCGACAAATTTACGAGCAGTACTTC CASSSRQIYEQYF . . TRBJ2-7 TRBV7-9
TGTGCCAGCAGTACAACGCAGGGGCATGGCAATCAGCCCCAGCATTTT CASSTTQGHGNQPQHF . . TRBJ1-5 TRBV27
TGTGCCAGCAGCCGGGGGACAGAAGAGACCCAGTACTTC CASSRGTEETQYF . . TRBJ2-5 TRBV13
TGCGCCAGCAGTGAGCGAGAGGATAGCACAGATACGCAGTATTTT CASSEREDSTDTQYF . . TRBJ2-3 TRBV10-1
TGTGCCAGCAGCGGGACAGGGAGCTACGAGCAGTACTTC CASSGTGSYEQYF . TRBD1 TRBJ2-7 TRBV7-9
TGTGCCAGCAGTGAAGAGGTCAGCGGGAGTTCCTACAATGAGCAGTTCTTC CASSEEVSGSSYNEQFF . TRBD2 TRBJ2-1 TRBV6-1
TGTGCCTGGAGCCAAGAGTATGTTTATGGCGGCACCTTC CAWSQEYVYGGTF . . TRBJ1-2 TRBV30
TGTGCCAGCGGCCTACAGGGTCGAGGGAACGAGCAGTACTTC CASGLQGRGNEQYF . . TRBJ2-7 TRBV28
TGTGCCAGCAGCACCCTATTCAGCTACACCTTC CASSTLFSYTF . . TRBJ1-2 TRBV28
TGTGCCACTACAGGGGCGGTCACTGAAGCTTTCTTT CATTGAVTEAFF few TRBD1 TRBJ1-1 TRBV2
TGTGCCAGCAGTTTAGCAGGGCTTATCGGTGGCTACACCTTC CASSLAGLIGGYTF . . TRBJ1-2 TRBV27
TGTGCCAGCGGCAGAAACTATGGCTACACCTTC CASGRNYGYTF . . TRBJ1-2 TRBV28
TGCGCCAGCAGCCAAGAAGGGACAGGCACTGGGGCCAACGTCCTGACTTTC CASSQEGTGTGANVLTF few TRBD1 TRBJ2-6 TRBV4-3
TGTGCCAGCAGCTTAGCTAGCGGTTCCTACGAGCAGTACTTC CASSLASGSYEQYF . . TRBJ2-7 TRBV7-2
TGCGCCAGCAGCCAAGGGACTAGCAGCTCTGGGGCCAACGTCCTGACTTTC CASSQGTSSSGANVLTF few TRBD2 TRBJ2-6 TRBV4-3
TGTGCCAGCAGCCAAGCGGGAGGCTCCTACAATGAGCAGTTCTTC CASSQAGGSYNEQFF . TRBD2 TRBJ2-1 TRBV9
TGTGCAAGTCGCTTAGCGCTGCGGGAGAGGCGGGAGCTGTTTTTT CASRLALRERRELFF once . TRBJ2-2 TRBV12-2
TGTGCCAGCAGCATAGCGGGAGGGCCCTATGAGCAGTTCTTC CASSIAGGPYEQFF . TRBD2 TRBJ2-1 TRBV7-9
TGTGCCAGCAGCTTAGGGGGAGTGAGTACCGGGGAGCTGTTTTTT CASSLGGVSTGELFF . . TRBJ2-2 TRBV7-9
TGCGCCAGCAGACCCCCCCTACAGGGGATTGAAAAACTGTTTTTT CASRPPLQGIEKLFF . TRBD1 TRBJ1-4 TRBV4-1
TGTGCCAGCAGTGAGGTAGCGCTCTTTCAAGAGACCCAGTACTTC CASSEVALFQETQYF . . TRBJ2-5 TRBV6-1
TGTGCCAGCAGTGAGAACAGGGTAGGCAAAAACATTCAGTACTTC CASSENRVGKNIQYF . . TRBJ2-4 TRBV6-1
TGTGCCAGCAGTGAAGACGGGGTTAATGAAAAACTGTTTTTT CASSEDGVNEKLFF . . TRBJ1-4 TRBV6-1
TGTGCCAGCAGCGTGGGGACAGGGAGTCGCTACGAGCAGTACTTC CASSVGTGSRYEQYF once TRBD1 TRBJ2-7 TRBV9
TGTGCCAGCAGTTACCTACTAACCGGGGAGCTGTTTTTT CASSYLLTGELFF . . TRBJ2-2 TRBV6-5
TGTGCCAGCAGTTACTTCCTAGGTTCCACGGGTTCGGAGCAGTACTTC CASSYFLGSTGSEQYF . . TRBJ2-7 TRBV6-6
TGCGCCAGCAGTGAGAAGGGAGCAACTAATGAAAAACTGTTTTTT CASSEKGATNEKLFF . . TRBJ1-4 TRBV10-2
TGTGCCAGCAGCCATTCTATAACAGGGGGCCCAAATCAGCCCCAGCATTTT CASSHSITGGPNQPQHF . TRBD1 TRBJ1-5 TRBV9
TGTGCCAGTTCCATCCCAGGGTATTCAGGTCAGCCCCAGCATTTT CASSIPGYSGQPQHF . . TRBJ1-5 TRBV19
TGTGCCAGCAGCGACGGGGTAAGCCAGCCCCAGCATTTT CASSDGVSQPQHF . . TRBJ1-5 TRBV13
TGTGCCAGCAGTCCAGACAGGGCCTACGAGCAGTACTTC CASSPDRAYEQYF . TRBD1 TRBJ2-7 TRBV6-5
TGTGCCAGCAGCCGGGGGACCCAGCGGATGGGGAACACTGAAGCTTTCTTT CASSRGTQRMGNTEAFF . . TRBJ1-1 TRBV13
TGCGCCAGCAGCTTGGGGGGACAGGTGACCTACGAGCAGTACTTC CASSLGGQVTYEQYF . TRBD1 TRBJ2-7 TRBV5-1
TGTGCCAGCAGTTTATTTATCTGGACAGGGAGGACCTACGAGCAGTACTTC CASSLFIWTGRTYEQYF . TRBD1 TRBJ2-7 TRBV28
TGTGCCTGGAGCGCGGGCGAGACCCAGTACTTC CAWSAGETQYF . . TRBJ2-5 TRBV30
TGTGCCAGCAGCTTAGGTACAGTAGGCGAGCAGTACTTC CASSLGTVGEQYF . . TRBJ2-7 TRBV7-9
TGTGCCAGCAGCTCTAGCAGCCTCAATGAGCAGTTCTTC CASSSSSLNEQFF . . TRBJ2-1 TRBV7-3